The 25 T cell receptor beta chains below come from one sample, sequenced in a study of blood T cell repertoires in COVID-19. The table came from immunoSEQ multiplex PCR; TCRdb's copy has only in-frame clones and leaves some out. Here the sample spans 100,000 to 150,000 clones, 80% to 85% being singletons. Sequenced input: peripheral blood. These TCRs come from a man between 60 and 75 years old with acute or convalescent COVID-19.

The chain couples TRBV5-4 to TRBJ1-1; D is perhaps TRBD1 (5 bases). V was shortened by 1 base and J by 4 bases, with 8 bases between the two germline ends. The CDR3 is 13 amino acids. In germline, CDR1 is SGHNT, CDR2 YYREEE (reference sequence). In DNA form, the CDR3 reads TGTGCCAGCAGCTTGATCGGGGGCACTGAAGCTTTCTTT. It translates to CASSLIGGTEAFF.

The rearrangement uses TRBV2 and TRBJ2-7; the D is unclear. V gave up 7 bases and J gave up 3 bases, with 10 bases separating them. CDR1 is SNHLY, CDR2 FYNNEI, per germline. The CDR3 is made up of 12 amino acids. The CDR3 reads CASTVILYEQYF. The CDR3 DNA is TGTGCCAGCACCGTTATACTCTACGAGCAGTACTTC.

The chain recombines TRBV19 with TRBJ1-5; TRBD1 agrees at 11 bases. Per germline, CDR1 LNHDA and CDR2 SQIVND (reference sequence). With V trimmed by 6 bases and J by 6 bases, 4 bases remained unmatched. CDR3 length: 14 residues. CDR3 protein: CASRGTGGTQPQHF. CDR3 sequence (DNA): TGTGCCAGTAGGGGGACAGGGGGAACTCAGCCCCAGCATTTT.

This chain uses TRBV29-1 with TRBJ2-7; 8 bases line up with TRBD1. V lost 4 bases to trimming and J lost 2 bases; unmatched junction nucleotides: 7. Germline V lookup: CDR1 SQVTM, CDR2 ANQGSEA. There are 14 residues in the CDR3. For the CDR3, the DNA is TGCAGCGTTGGGAGAGGGACAGGAACCTACGAGCAGTACTTC. Translating it yields CSVGRGTGTYEQYF.

V gene TRBV7-8 combines with J gene TRBJ2-1, with 11 positions matching TRBD1. This CDR3 spans 15 amino acids. Unmatched junction bases numbered 5, after V lost 6 bases and J lost 4 bases. CDR1 is SGHVS and CDR2 is FQNEAQ in the germline V gene. The CDR3 spells CASRPGTGGYNEQFF. The CDR3 DNA reads TGTGCCAGCAGACCAGGGACAGGGGGTTACAATGAGCAGTTCTTC. Full variable domain (outside the CDR3, taken from reference TRBV7-8 and TRBJ2-1): GAGVSQSPRYKVAKRGQDVALRCDPISGHVSLFWYQQALGQGPEFLTYFQNEAQLDKSGLPSDRFFAERPEGSVSTLKIQRTQQEDSAVYLCASRPGTGGYNEQFFGPGTRLTVL.

The rearrangement uses TRBV10-1 and TRBJ2-1; 9 nucleotides agree with TRBD1. The CDR3 runs to 16 residues. Unmatched junction bases numbered 13, after V lost 10 bases and J lost 3 bases. Germline CDR1 is WNHNN and CDR2 is SYGVQD (reference sequence). CDR3 nucleotides: TGCGCCACCGGGACAGGGAGCCTCGGGTACTACAATGAGCAGTTCTTC. This gives the protein CATGTGSLGYYNEQFF.

The chain employs TRBV3-1 (or the pseudogene TRBV3-2) and TRBJ1-4, with 9 bases that match TRBD1. The CDR3 spans 17 residues. Germline loops: CDR1 LGHDT, CDR2 YNNKEL (reference sequence). After removal of 0 bases from V and 8 bases from J, the junction contained 10 bases not matched to a gene. CDR3 loop: CASSQDPPGQGSEKLFF. DNA of the CDR3: TGTGCCAGCAGCCAAGACCCTCCGGGACAGGGTTCCGAAAAACTGTTTTTT.

The chain recombines TRBV5-6 with TRBJ2-7; 7 bases line up with TRBD2. After removal of 4 bases from V and 5 bases from J, the junction contained 9 bases not matched to a gene. Germline CDR1 reads SGHDT; CDR2 reads YYEEEE. This CDR3 region has 14 residues. The CDR3 DNA reads TGTGCCAGCAGCAGCCGACTAGCCGGTGACGAGCAGTACTTC. This encodes CASSSRLAGDEQYF.

The V call is TRBV10-3, the J call TRBJ2-5; the match to TRBD1 covers 7 bases. The CDR3 covers 13 residues. Unmatched junction bases numbered 6, after V lost 6 bases and J lost 5 bases. The germline V gene has CDR1 ENHRY and CDR2 SYGVKD. The CDR3: CAIRRQGGETQYF. In nucleotides, the CDR3 is TGTGCCATCAGGAGACAGGGTGGGGAGACCCAGTACTTC.

V is TRBV7-6 and J is TRBJ2-5; the match to TRBD1 covers 10 bases. J lost 4 bases, V lost 5 bases, and 7 bases had no gene match. The germline V gene has CDR1 SGHVS and CDR2 FNYEAQ. The CDR3 has 15 residues. As DNA, the CDR3 is TGTGCCAGCAGCCATCCGACAGGGGGCTTAGAGACCCAGTACTTC. Translation: CASSHPTGGLETQYF.

The rearrangement links TRBV20-1 to TRBJ2-1, with D possibly matching TRBD1 (5 bases). The CDR3 totals 13 residues. Germline assignment: CDR1 DFQATT and CDR2 SNEGSKA (reference sequence). The V end lost 3 bases, the J end lost 8 bases, and 14 bases lay between the germline ends. The CDR3 is CSASGLTVDEQFF. CDR3 nucleotide sequence: TGCAGTGCTAGTGGATTGACAGTCGATGAGCAGTTCTTC.

This chain links TRBV21-1 with TRBJ1-1; TRBD1, as called in the table, went unchecked against the DNA. TRBV21-1 is a recognized pseudogene. The CDR3 is 16 residues long. The CDR3 sequence: CASSGGGRQGSTEAFF. The CDR3 bases are TGTGCCAGCAGCGGTGGAGGTCGACAGGGATCAACTGAAGCTTTCTTT.

The CDR3 DNA reads TGTGCCAGCAGCTTAGCTAGACAGGGCTTGGGGAATGAAAAACTGTTTTTT. It specifies CASSLARQGLGNEKLFF. J is TRBJ1-4 and V is TRBV7-8; 7 bases fit TRBD1. The ends lost 0 bases at V and 5 bases at J; junction bases unmatched: 9. CDR1 and CDR2 (germline): SGHVS, FQNEAQ. This CDR3 region has 17 residues.

This clone was seen once. V usage is TRBV5-8 and J usage is TRBJ1-2; tentatively, D is TRBD1 (5 bases). The CDR3 has 14 residues. V lost 4 bases to trimming and J lost 4 bases, with 14 bases between them. Germline CDR1 and CDR2: SGHTS and YDEGEE. CDR3 bases: TGTGCCAGCAGCCAATCGTGGAGGGGCTATGGCTACACCTTC. This encodes CASSQSWRGYGYTF.

This chain connects TRBV7-9 to TRBJ2-3, with D possibly TRBD1 on 6 matching bases. CDR3 length: 14 amino acids. The germline CDR1 and CDR2 sequences are SEHNR and FQNEAQ (reference sequence). The germline V and J ends were trimmed by 5 bases and 0 bases, with 9 bases remaining between them. DNA of the CDR3: TGTGCCAGCAGCCCTGACAGGAGCACAGATACGCAGTATTTT. Protein sequence: CASSPDRSTDTQYF.

The rearrangement joins TRBV12-1 to TRBJ1-1; the listed D gene, TRBD1, was not tested against the DNA. TRBV12-1 is an annotated pseudogene. The CDR3 length is 19 residues. The CDR3, as DNA: TGTGCCAGCAGCCCCGGGACAGGTGGACCATGCTTCCCGAACACTGAAGCTTTCTTT. Amino acid sequence: CASSPGTGGPCFPNTEAFF.

V is TRBV6-5 and J is TRBJ1-2; a possible D gene is TRBD1 (6 bases). Trimming took 0 bases from V and 6 from J, leaving 17 bases between them. The V gene's germline CDR1 is MNHEY and CDR2 SVGAGI. The CDR3 has 16 amino acids. CDR3 region: CASSYSYRATRNGYTF. In DNA form, the CDR3 reads TGTGCCAGCAGTTACTCTTACAGGGCAACAAGGAATGGCTACACCTTC.

This chain uses TRBV6-2 or TRBV6-3 with TRBJ2-2; 9 nucleotides agree with TRBD1. Trimming removed 2 bases from V and 6 bases from J; junction bases left unmatched: 7. Germline lookup yields CDR1 MNHEY and CDR2 SVGEGT. The CDR3 has 16 amino acids. Here the CDR3 DNA reads TGTGCCAGCAGTTACGGGGACAGGGTAACGGCCGGGGAGCTGTTTTTT. The encoded protein is CASSYGDRVTAGELFF.

The chain has TRBV5-4 and TRBJ2-5, with a weak D call TRBD2 (6 bases). CDR3 length: 14 amino acids. V was shortened by 4 bases and J by 0 bases, with 10 bases between the two germline ends. Germline CDR1 SGHNT, CDR2 YYREEE (reference sequence). The CDR3 sequence: CASSVAGNQETQYF. The CDR3 DNA sequence: TGTGCCAGCAGCGTCGCGGGGAACCAAGAGACCCAGTACTTC. Variable domain in full (rest from reference TRBV5-4 and TRBJ2-5): ETGVTQSPTHLIKTRGQQVTLRCSSQSGHNTVSWYQQALGQGPQFIFQYYREEENGRGNFPPRFSGLQFPNYSSELNVNALELDDSALYLCASSVAGNQETQYFGPGTRLLVL.

The chain is built from TRBV15 and TRBJ2-5; 11 nucleotides match TRBD2. The CDR3 is made up of 16 amino acids. Losses at the gene ends were 0 bases for V and 5 bases for J; bases not matched to a gene: 5. Germline assignment: CDR1 LNHNV and CDR2 YYDKDF (reference sequence). CDR3 in amino acids: CATSREVAGGPETQYF. CDR3 bases: TGTGCCACCAGCAGAGAGGTAGCGGGGGGGCCGGAGACCCAGTACTTC.

The chain combines TRBV28 with TRBJ1-1; weak D call: TRBD1 (6 bases). The CDR3 has 14 amino acids. V lost 5 bases, J lost 1 base, and 11 bases lay in between. CDR1 and CDR2 from the germline V gene are MDHEN and SYDVKM. CDR3 sequence reads: CASSAPGQNTEAFF. In DNA, the CDR3 is TGTGCCAGCAGTGCGCCGGGACAGAACACTGAAGCTTTCTTT. Combining the CDR3 with reference TRBV28 and TRBJ1-1 gives the whole variable domain DVKVTQSSRYLVKRTGEKVFLECVQDMDHENMFWYRQDPGLGLRLIYFSYDVKMKEKGDIPEGYSVSREKKERFSLILESASTNQTSMYLCASSAPGQNTEAFFGQGTRLTVV.

This clone was picked up a small number of times. V usage is TRBV29-1 and J usage is TRBJ2-7, with D possibly being TRBD2 (5 bases). The germline CDR1 and CDR2 sequences are SQVTM and ANQGSEA. The CDR3 spans 14 residues. The germline V and J ends were trimmed by 4 bases and 0 bases, with 13 bases remaining between them. The CDR3 spells CSVASGIFSYEQYF. The CDR3 DNA sequence: TGCAGCGTTGCAAGCGGAATATTCTCCTACGAGCAGTACTTC.

This clone came up a few times. This sequence joins TRBV11-2 and TRBJ1-6; 7 nucleotides align to TRBD1. The germline CDR1 and CDR2 sequences are SGHAT and FQNNGV. The junction had 9 bases not matched to a gene; V was cut back by 3 bases and J by 7 bases. This CDR3 is built from 16 residues. CDR3 residues: CASSLGIGTENSPLHF. CDR3 coding DNA: TGTGCCAGCAGCTTGGGTATTGGGACAGAGAATTCACCCCTCCACTTT. The full variable domain, rest sourced from reference TRBV11-2 and TRBJ1-6, is EAGVAQSPRYKIIEKRQSVAFWCNPISGHATLYWYQQILGQGPKLLIQFQNNGVVDDSQLPKDRFSAERLKGVDSTLKIQPAKLEDSAVYLCASSLGIGTENSPLHFGNGTRLTVT.

CDR3 loop: CASRRTIGQGDEKLFF. The CDR3 nucleotides are TGCGCCAGCAGACGGACAATTGGACAGGGGGATGAAAAACTGTTTTTT. The chain links TRBV5-1 to TRBJ1-4, with 10 bases fitting TRBD1. The CDR3 covers 16 residues. Germline V lookup: CDR1 SGHRS, CDR2 YFSETQ. V was pared by 5 bases and J by 6 bases, with 10 bases of the junction left unmatched.

The rearrangement uses TRBV3-1 (or the pseudogene TRBV3-2) and TRBJ2-5; 8 positions match TRBD2. The germline CDR1 and CDR2 sequences are LGHDT and YNNKEL (reference sequence). The CDR3 covers 16 residues. Trimming took 0 bases from V and 5 from J; bases not matched to a gene: 8. CDR3 residues: CASSQELRGGWETQYF. As DNA, the CDR3 is TGTGCCAGCAGCCAAGAACTTCGGGGGGGCTGGGAGACCCAGTACTTC.